These 31 T cell receptor beta chains were sequenced from one sample in a study of blood T cell repertoires in COVID-19. Assay: immunoSEQ multiplex PCR; the TCRdb copy retains only in-frame clones and omits some. The repertoire holds around 60,000 clones, with around 92% as singletons. Input material: peripheral blood. All receptors derive from a man in his 60s with acute or convalescent COVID-19.

The gene calls are TRBV15 and TRBJ2-2, with 7 bases aligning to TRBD2. The V gene end was trimmed by 0 bases and the J gene end by 6 bases; junction bases not matched to a gene: 7. CDR3 length: 16 residues. Per the germline V gene, CDR1 is LNHNV and CDR2 is YYDKDF (reference sequence). The CDR3 DNA sequence: TGTGCCACCAGCAGAGATCGAGCGGGGAGGGCCGGGGAGCTGTTTTTT. Its translation is CATSRDRAGRAGELFF.

The J gene is TRBJ1-2, the V gene TRBV28, with D unclear. V gave up 0 bases and J gave up 3 bases, with 11 bases separating them. The length of the CDR3 is 15 residues. Germline loops: CDR1 MDHEN, CDR2 SYDVKM. This CDR3 is CASSLWAGLHYGYTF. CDR3 nucleotides: TGTGCCAGCAGTTTATGGGCAGGACTACACTATGGCTACACCTTC.

This chain connects TRBV6-2 or TRBV6-3 to TRBJ2-5; the match to TRBD1 covers 7 bases. The V and J ends lost 5 bases and 5 bases, in that order; junction bases with no gene match: 8. From germline, CDR1 is MNHEY and CDR2 SVGEGT. The CDR3 covers 14 residues. The CDR3 nucleotides are TGTGCCAGCAGTCGAGGGGGCTTCGATGAGACCCAGTACTTC. This encodes CASSRGGFDETQYF.

A single count supports this clone. The chain links TRBV27 to TRBJ2-7, with 7 bases lining up with TRBD2. The CDR3 extends over 15 amino acids. Looked up from germline, CDR1 is MNHEY and CDR2 is SMNVEV (reference sequence). The J segment lost 1 base and the V segment lost 5 bases, leaving 8 bases of the junction unmatched. CDR3 sequence: CASSPLLAKSYEQYF. The CDR3 region has the DNA TGTGCCAGCAGTCCCCTACTAGCGAAGTCCTACGAGCAGTACTTC.

This clone was seen a few times. This rearrangement joins TRBV4-1 to TRBJ1-1, with 8 bases lining up with TRBD1. This CDR3 contains 15 residues. Germline-derived CDR1 and CDR2 are MGHRA and YSYEKL. Losses at the gene ends were 3 bases for V and 6 bases for J; bases not matched to a gene: 9. The CDR3 DNA is TGCGCCAGCAGCCAGGGGGACAGGTATAGCTCTGAAGCTTTCTTT. It yields the protein CASSQGDRYSSEAFF.

This clone was detected only a few times. V gene TRBV10-3 combines with J gene TRBJ2-7; D uncertain. Deletions cut 0 bases from V and 6 bases from J, with 6 bases between. This CDR3 is built from 12 residues. Per germline, CDR1 ENHRY and CDR2 SYGVKD. The chain's CDR3 is CAISESVGEQYF. The CDR3 DNA sequence: TGTGCCATCAGTGAGTCAGTCGGCGAGCAGTACTTC.

The chain links TRBV5-1 to TRBJ1-2; D not resolved. This CDR3 has 12 residues. The germline V gene encodes CDR1 SGHRS and CDR2 YFSETQ. V was pared by 1 base and J by 6 bases, with 7 bases between. The CDR3 nucleotides read TGCGCCAGCAGCTTGTCTTCCCATGGCTACACCTTC. This encodes CASSLSSHGYTF.

This chain connects TRBV11-3 to TRBJ1-1; 7 bases map to TRBD1. The CDR3 has 17 amino acids. V lost 3 bases and J lost 1; bases outside the gene matches: 11. Germline CDR1 SGHNT, CDR2 YENEEA. CDR3 region: CASSFKGTGAGNTEAFF. The CDR3 DNA sequence: TGTGCCAGCAGCTTTAAGGGCACAGGGGCGGGGAACACTGAAGCTTTCTTT.

The CDR3 nucleotides are TGTGCCAGCAGCGTAGTCGTGGGCAGTGGTGGCTACACCTTC. It translates to CASSVVVGSGGYTF. The genes are TRBV9 and TRBJ1-2; D unresolved. V lost 0 bases to trimming and J lost 7 bases, with 13 bases between them. Germline V gene sequence: CDR1 SGDLS, CDR2 YYNGEE. CDR3 length: 14 residues.

The J gene is TRBJ1-6, the V gene TRBV30; 8 bases are a match to TRBD1. Germline loops: CDR1 GTSNPN, CDR2 SVGIG (reference sequence). The CDR3 has 15 residues. Unmatched junction bases numbered 7, after V lost 5 bases and J lost 4 bases. The CDR3 sequence: CAWETQGGYNSPLHF. The DNA of the CDR3 is TGTGCCTGGGAGACACAGGGGGGATATAATTCACCCCTCCACTTT.

This rearrangement joins TRBV30 to TRBJ1-2; D ambiguous. The CDR3 spans 13 residues. The V end was cut by 1 base, the J end by 3 bases, with 9 bases between. Per the germline V gene, CDR1 is GTSNPN and CDR2 is SVGIG (reference sequence). The CDR3 protein is CAWSDTSDYGYTF. Written as DNA, the CDR3 is TGTGCCTGGAGTGACACCTCAGACTATGGCTACACCTTC.

The V gene is TRBV19, the J gene TRBJ1-2, with a possible D match to TRBD1 (5 bases). Germline V CDR1 and CDR2: LNHDA, SQIVND (reference sequence). The CDR3 contains 14 residues. V lost 5 bases, J lost 2 bases, and 12 bases lay in between. The CDR3: CASSVDRSNYGYTF. Written as DNA, the CDR3 is TGTGCCAGTAGTGTCGACAGATCAAACTATGGCTACACCTTC.

The V gene is TRBV6-4, the J gene TRBJ2-5; the D is unclear. V lost 6 bases and J 0 bases, leaving 8 bases between the germline ends. The CDR3 consists of 13 residues. Germline CDR1 reads MRHNA; CDR2 reads SNTAGT. The CDR3 DNA follows: TGTGCCAGCAGGCACTTGGACCAAGAGACCCAGTACTTC. Amino acid sequence: CASRHLDQETQYF.

The chain recombines TRBV30 with TRBJ2-7, with D perhaps TRBD2 (6 bases). The CDR3 is 11 residues long. The V and J ends lost 3 bases and 5 bases respectively, with 8 bases between them. Per germline, CDR1 GTSNPN and CDR2 SVGIG (reference sequence). In nucleotides, the CDR3 is TGTGCCTGGAGCTCGGGGGACGAGCAGTACTTC. It specifies CAWSSGDEQYF.

The V call is TRBV6-2 or TRBV6-3, the J call TRBJ1-2; D perhaps matches TRBD1 (5 bases). V lost 0 bases, J lost 4 bases, and 9 bases lay in between. CDR1 MNHEY and CDR2 SVGEGT come from the germline V gene. The CDR3 totals 14 residues. The CDR3, as DNA: TGTGCCAGCAGTTACTCGGGGCAGCTCTATGGCTACACCTTC. Amino acid sequence: CASSYSGQLYGYTF.

The rearrangement joins TRBV5-1 to TRBJ1-1; no clear D gene. This CDR3 comprises 14 residues. V lost 1 base and J 0 bases, leaving 7 bases between the germline ends. Germline values: CDR1 SGHRS, CDR2 YFSETQ. The CDR3 DNA sequence: TGCGCCAGCAGCTTGACGGGATTGAACACTGAAGCTTTCTTT. This encodes CASSLTGLNTEAFF.

This chain uses TRBV5-6 with TRBJ2-7; 7 bases agree with TRBD1. Germline values: CDR1 SGHDT, CDR2 YYEEEE. Trimming removed 4 bases from V and 5 bases from J; junction bases left unmatched: 12. The CDR3 runs to 15 residues. CDR3 region: CASSVDREGWDEQYF. DNA for the CDR3: TGTGCCAGCAGCGTAGACAGGGAAGGTTGGGACGAGCAGTACTTC.

The V and J genes are TRBV27 and TRBJ2-7; D perhaps matches TRBD1 (6 bases). In germline, CDR1 is MNHEY, CDR2 SMNVEV (reference sequence). The CDR3 is 13 residues long. Trimming cost V 6 bases and J 3 bases, with 12 bases left between them. This CDR3 reads CASRGHQGYEQYF. In nucleotides, the CDR3 is TGTGCCAGCAGGGGACACCAGGGCTACGAGCAGTACTTC.

The CDR3 DNA follows: TGTGCCAGCAGCTTGTACGGTCCCTCCTACGAGCAGTACTTC. Its translation is CASSLYGPSYEQYF. The chain recombines TRBV5-4 with TRBJ2-7; no clear D. This CDR3 contains 14 residues. Trimming shortened V by 1 base and J by 0 bases, and 8 bases separated the two germline ends. In germline, CDR1 is SGHNT, CDR2 YYREEE (reference sequence).

V usage is TRBV6-5 and J usage is TRBJ2-1; 9 nucleotides match TRBD1. The CDR3 is 15 residues long. Germline CDR1 reads MNHEY; CDR2 reads SVGAGI. J gave up 3 bases and V 4 bases, and 4 bases lay outside the gene matches. The CDR3 sequence is CASSLGQGGYNEQFF. The CDR3 DNA is TGTGCCAGCAGTTTGGGACAGGGTGGCTACAATGAGCAGTTCTTC.

The CDR3 sequence: CASSPSGRASAEQFF. The CDR3, as DNA: TGTGCCAGCAGCCCCAGCGGGAGGGCTTCGGCTGAGCAGTTCTTC. The rearrangement uses TRBV6-5 and TRBJ2-1; 10 nucleotides line up with TRBD2. Per the germline V gene, CDR1 is MNHEY and CDR2 is SVGAGI. CDR3 length equals 15 residues. J was trimmed by 9 bases and V by 6 bases; bases with no gene match: 11.

CDR3 DNA: TGTGCCAGCAGCTTAGGGGGCAGGGAAGATCAGCCCCAGCATTTT. Encoded protein: CASSLGGREDQPQHF. The chain carries TRBV11-2 and TRBJ1-5; a possible D gene is TRBD1 (5 bases). Per germline, CDR1 SGHAT and CDR2 FQNNGV. The CDR3 spans 15 residues. Trimming took off 1 base at V and 5 bases at J, with 12 bases between the two ends.

This clone was found a few times. The chain recombines TRBV14 with TRBJ1-4; 7 bases are shared with TRBD1. With 5 bases clipped from V and 4 bases from J, the junction kept 7 bases outside the gene matches. The CDR3 has 15 amino acids. Germline V lookup: CDR1 SGHDN, CDR2 FVKESK. CDR3 sequence (DNA): TGTGCCAGCAGCGGACGGACAGGCCTTAATGAAAAACTGTTTTTT. As protein: CASSGRTGLNEKLFF.

CDR3 sequence reads: CASSLDRGQQLAKNIQYF. CDR3 DNA: TGTGCCAGCAGCTTGGACAGGGGGCAACAACTAGCCAAAAACATTCAGTACTTC. The chain uses TRBV7-9 and TRBJ2-4; TRBD1 matches 11 bases. Germline CDR1 SEHNR, CDR2 FQNEAQ (reference sequence). The ends lost 3 bases at V and 0 bases at J; junction bases unmatched: 7. The CDR3 length is 18 residues. The entire variable domain, with the rest obtained from reference TRBV7-9 and TRBJ2-4, is as follows: DTGVSQNPRHKITKRGQNVTFRCDPISEHNRLYWYRQTLGQGPEFLTYFQNEAQLEKSRLLSDRFSAERPKGSFSTLEIQRTEQGDSAMYLCASSLDRGQQLAKNIQYFGAGTRLSVL.

The gene calls are TRBV6-1 and TRBJ1-1; D is ambiguous. Trimming took off 1 base at V and 3 bases at J, with 9 bases between the two ends. Germline values: CDR1 MNHNS, CDR2 SASEGT. The length of the CDR3 is 14 residues. The CDR3 DNA is TGTGCCAGCAGTGAAGGTGGGCCCTACACTGAAGCTTTCTTT. It yields the protein CASSEGGPYTEAFF.

This CDR3 reads CSVDWDREGGYTF. The CDR3 DNA follows: TGCAGCGTTGACTGGGACAGGGAGGGTGGCTACACCTTC. The J gene is TRBJ1-2, the V gene TRBV29-1; 9 positions match TRBD1. The CDR3 contains 13 residues. Germline-derived CDR1 and CDR2 are SQVTM and ANQGSEA. J was trimmed by 7 bases and V by 3 bases; bases with no gene match: 6.

The chain carries TRBV5-4 and TRBJ2-7, with TRBD1 matching over 11 bases. J lost 9 bases, V lost 0 bases, and 8 bases had no gene match. CDR1 and CDR2 from the germline V gene are SGHNT and YYREEE (reference sequence). The CDR3 is 15 amino acids. The CDR3 nucleotides read TGTGCCAGCAGCTTGGAAGGGACAGGGGGGGTAGGGCAGTACTTC. Its protein product is CASSLEGTGGVGQYF. Complete variable domain (other parts from reference TRBV5-4 and TRBJ2-7): ETGVTQSPTHLIKTRGQQVTLRCSSQSGHNTVSWYQQALGQGPQFIFQYYREEENGRGNFPPRFSGLQFPNYSSELNVNALELDDSALYLCASSLEGTGGVGQYFGPGTRLTVT.

The chain couples TRBV24-1 to TRBJ1-5; 9 bases are shared with TRBD1. The CDR3 spans 16 residues. Trimming removed 4 bases from V and 3 bases from J; junction bases left unmatched: 6. Germline V gene lookup returns CDR1 KGHDR and CDR2 SFDVKD. The CDR3 is CATSEGGQGNNQPQHF. The CDR3 DNA follows: TGTGCCACCAGTGAGGGAGGACAGGGGAACAATCAGCCCCAGCATTTT.

The chain recombines TRBV5-1 with TRBJ1-2; D ambiguous. Germline CDR1 is SGHRS and CDR2 is YFSETQ. V lost 3 bases to trimming and J lost 0 bases, with 9 bases between them. The CDR3 has 14 residues. The CDR3, as DNA: TGCGCCAGCAGCTCCTCAGGCGCTAACTATGGCTACACCTTC. Its protein product is CASSSSGANYGYTF.

The chain uses TRBV19 and TRBJ2-7, with 9 bases that match TRBD1. V was pared by 4 bases and J by 4 bases, with 8 bases of the junction left unmatched. CDR1 and CDR2 (germline): LNHDA, SQIVND (reference sequence). CDR3 size: 15 residues. For the CDR3, the DNA is TGTGCCAGTAGTAGGGCACGGACAGGGGTTTACGAGCAGTACTTC. Translation: CASSRARTGVYEQYF.

CDR3 nucleotides: TGTGCCAGCAGCCCTCCAGGGGGCACGAACACTGAAGCTTTCTTT. Translated, it gives CASSPPGGTNTEAFF. V is TRBV7-2 and J is TRBJ1-1; TRBD1 aligns across 8 bases. The CDR3 is made up of 15 amino acids. The V gene end was trimmed by 5 bases and the J gene end by 1 base; junction bases not matched to a gene: 6. Germline V gene sequence: CDR1 SGHTA, CDR2 FQGNSA.